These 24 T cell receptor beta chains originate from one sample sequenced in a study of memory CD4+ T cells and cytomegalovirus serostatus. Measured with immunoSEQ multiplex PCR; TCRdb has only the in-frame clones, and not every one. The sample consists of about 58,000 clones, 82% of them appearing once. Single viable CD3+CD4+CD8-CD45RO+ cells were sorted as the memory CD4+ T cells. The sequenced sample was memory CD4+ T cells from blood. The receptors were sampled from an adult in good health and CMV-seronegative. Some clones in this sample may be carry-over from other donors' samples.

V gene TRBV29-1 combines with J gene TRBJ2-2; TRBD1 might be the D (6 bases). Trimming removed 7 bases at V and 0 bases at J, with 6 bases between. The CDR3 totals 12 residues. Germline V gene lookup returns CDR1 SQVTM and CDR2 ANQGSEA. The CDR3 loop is CSGTANTGELFF. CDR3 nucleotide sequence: TGCAGCGGGACAGCGAACACCGGGGAGCTGTTTTTT.

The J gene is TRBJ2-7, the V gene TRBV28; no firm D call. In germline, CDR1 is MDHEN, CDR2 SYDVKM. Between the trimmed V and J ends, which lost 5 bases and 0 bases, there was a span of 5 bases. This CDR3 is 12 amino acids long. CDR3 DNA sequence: TGTGCCAGCAGTACGAGCTCCTACGAGCAGTACTTC. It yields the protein CASSTSSYEQYF.

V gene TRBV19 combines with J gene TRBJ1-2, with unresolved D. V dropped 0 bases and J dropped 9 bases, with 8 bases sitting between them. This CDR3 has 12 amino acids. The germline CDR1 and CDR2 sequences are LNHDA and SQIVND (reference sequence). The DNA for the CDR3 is TGTGCCAGTAGTATAGATTATTCGCGCTACACCTTC. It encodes CASSIDYSRYTF. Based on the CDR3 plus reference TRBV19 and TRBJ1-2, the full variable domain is DGGITQSPKYLFRKEGQNVTLSCEQNLNHDAMYWYRQDPGQGLRLIYYSQIVNDFQKGDIAEGYSVSREKKESFPLTVTSAQKNPTAFYLCASSIDYSRYTFGSGTRLTVV.

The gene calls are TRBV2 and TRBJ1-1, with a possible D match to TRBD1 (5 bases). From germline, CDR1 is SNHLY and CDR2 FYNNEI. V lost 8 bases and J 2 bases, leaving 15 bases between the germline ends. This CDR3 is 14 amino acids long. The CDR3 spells CASAGWRGNTEAFF. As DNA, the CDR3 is TGTGCCAGCGCAGGGTGGCGGGGTAACACTGAAGCTTTCTTT.

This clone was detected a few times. This CDR3 is CAWSVDALMAFF. The CDR3 DNA sequence: TGTGCCTGGAGTGTAGATGCACTAATGGCTTTCTTT. The chain joins TRBV30 to TRBJ1-1; no clear D gene. Looked up from germline, CDR1 is GTSNPN and CDR2 is SVGIG (reference sequence). The CDR3 length is 12 residues. Trimming stripped 0 bases from V and 11 bases from J, with 13 bases between.

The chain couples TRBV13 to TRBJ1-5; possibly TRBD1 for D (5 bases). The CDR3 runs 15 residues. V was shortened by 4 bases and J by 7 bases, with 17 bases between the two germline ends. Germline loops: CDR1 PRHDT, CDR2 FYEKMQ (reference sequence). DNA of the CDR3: TGTGCCAGCAGCTCTCGTTCCCAGGGTGGACAGCCCCAGCATTTT. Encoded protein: CASSSRSQGGQPQHF.

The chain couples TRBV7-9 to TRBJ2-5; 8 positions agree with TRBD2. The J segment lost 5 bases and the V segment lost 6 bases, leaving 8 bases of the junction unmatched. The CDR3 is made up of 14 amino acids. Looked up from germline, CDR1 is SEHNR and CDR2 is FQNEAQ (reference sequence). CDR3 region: CASSRLANFETQYF. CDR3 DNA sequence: TGTGCCAGCAGTAGACTAGCGAACTTCGAGACCCAGTACTTC.

The CDR3 DNA reads TGTGCCAGCAGTTTTCTAGCTACCTTATACCACACAGATACGCAGTATTTT. Protein sequence: CASSFLATLYHTDTQYF. The chain uses TRBV27 and TRBJ2-3, with D maybe TRBD2 (5 bases). CDR1 and CDR2 (germline): MNHEY, SMNVEV (reference sequence). The CDR3 is made up of 17 amino acids. The ends were cut back, 3 bases at V and 2 bases at J, with 18 bases in the middle.

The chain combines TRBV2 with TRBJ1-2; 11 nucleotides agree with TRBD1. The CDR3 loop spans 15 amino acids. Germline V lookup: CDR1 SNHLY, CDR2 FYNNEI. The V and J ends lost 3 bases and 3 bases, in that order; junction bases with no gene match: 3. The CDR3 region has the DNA TGTGCCAGCAGTGACCGGACAGGGGGCTACTATGGCTACACCTTC. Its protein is CASSDRTGGYYGYTF.

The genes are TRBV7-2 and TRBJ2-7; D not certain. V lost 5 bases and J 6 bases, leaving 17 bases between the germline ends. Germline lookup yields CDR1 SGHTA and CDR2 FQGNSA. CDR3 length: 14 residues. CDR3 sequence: CASSPPMNRAEQYF. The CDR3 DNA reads TGTGCCAGCAGCCCCCCGATGAATCGGGCCGAGCAGTACTTC.

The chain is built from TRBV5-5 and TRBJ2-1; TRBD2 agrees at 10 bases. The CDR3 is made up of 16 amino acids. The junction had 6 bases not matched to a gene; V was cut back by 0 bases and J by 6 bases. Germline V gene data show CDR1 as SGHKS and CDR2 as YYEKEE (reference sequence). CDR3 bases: TGTGCCAGCAGCTTGGTACCGGGACTAGCGACCAATGAGCAGTTCTTC. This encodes CASSLVPGLATNEQFF.

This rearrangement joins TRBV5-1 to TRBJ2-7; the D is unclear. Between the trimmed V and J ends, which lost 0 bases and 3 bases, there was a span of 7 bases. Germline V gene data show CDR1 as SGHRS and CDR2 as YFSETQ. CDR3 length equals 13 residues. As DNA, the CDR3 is TGCGCCAGCAGCTTGGGCGGAAACTACGAGCAGTACTTC. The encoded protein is CASSLGGNYEQYF. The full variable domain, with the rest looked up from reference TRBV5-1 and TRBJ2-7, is KAGVTQTPRYLIKTRGQQVTLSCSPISGHRSVSWYQQTPGQGLQFLFEYFSETQRNKGNFPGRFSGRQFSNSRSEMNVSTLELGDSALYLCASSLGGNYEQYFGPGTRLTVT.

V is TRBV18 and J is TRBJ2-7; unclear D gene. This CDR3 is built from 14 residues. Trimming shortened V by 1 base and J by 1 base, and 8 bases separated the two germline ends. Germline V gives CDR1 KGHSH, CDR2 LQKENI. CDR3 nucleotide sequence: TGTGCCAGCTCACCACAGGCGACGTCCTACGAGCAGTACTTC. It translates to CASSPQATSYEQYF.

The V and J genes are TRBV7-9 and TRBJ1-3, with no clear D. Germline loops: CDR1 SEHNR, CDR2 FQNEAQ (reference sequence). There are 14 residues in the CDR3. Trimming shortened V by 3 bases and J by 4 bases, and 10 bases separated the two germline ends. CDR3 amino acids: CASSFGPQGNTIYF. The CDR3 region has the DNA TGTGCCAGCAGCTTCGGACCTCAGGGAAACACCATATATTTT. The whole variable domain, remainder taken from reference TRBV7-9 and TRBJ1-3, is DTGVSQNPRHKITKRGQNVTFRCDPISEHNRLYWYRQTLGQGPEFLTYFQNEAQLEKSRLLSDRFSAERPKGSFSTLEIQRTEQGDSAMYLCASSFGPQGNTIYFGEGSWLTVV.

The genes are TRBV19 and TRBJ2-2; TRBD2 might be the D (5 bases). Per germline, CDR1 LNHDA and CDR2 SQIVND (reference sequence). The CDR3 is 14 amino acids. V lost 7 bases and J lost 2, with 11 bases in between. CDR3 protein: CASKLGVNTGELFF. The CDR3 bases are TGTGCCAGTAAACTCGGGGTTAACACCGGGGAGCTGTTTTTT. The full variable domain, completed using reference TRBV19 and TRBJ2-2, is DGGITQSPKYLFRKEGQNVTLSCEQNLNHDAMYWYRQDPGQGLRLIYYSQIVNDFQKGDIAEGYSVSREKKESFPLTVTSAQKNPTAFYLCASKLGVNTGELFFGEGSRLTVL.

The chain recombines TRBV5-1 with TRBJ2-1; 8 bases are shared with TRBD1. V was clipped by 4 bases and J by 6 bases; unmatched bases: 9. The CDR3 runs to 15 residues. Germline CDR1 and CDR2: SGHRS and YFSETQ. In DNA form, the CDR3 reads TGCGCCAGCAGCAAGGACAGGGCCGGCGGCAATGAGCAGTTCTTC. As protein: CASSKDRAGGNEQFF.

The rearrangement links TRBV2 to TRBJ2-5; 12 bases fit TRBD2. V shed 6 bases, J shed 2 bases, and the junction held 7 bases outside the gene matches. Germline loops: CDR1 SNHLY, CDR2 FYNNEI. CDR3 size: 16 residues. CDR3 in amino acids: CASRTVTSGGQETQYF. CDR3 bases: TGTGCCAGCAGGACTGTGACTAGCGGGGGACAAGAGACCCAGTACTTC.

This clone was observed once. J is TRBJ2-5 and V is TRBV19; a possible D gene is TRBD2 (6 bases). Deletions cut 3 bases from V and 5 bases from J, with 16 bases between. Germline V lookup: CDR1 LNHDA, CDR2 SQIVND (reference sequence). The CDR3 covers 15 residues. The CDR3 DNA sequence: TGTGCCAGTAGTATGCCCCGCGGGGCCAGGGAGACCCAGTACTTC. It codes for CASSMPRGARETQYF.

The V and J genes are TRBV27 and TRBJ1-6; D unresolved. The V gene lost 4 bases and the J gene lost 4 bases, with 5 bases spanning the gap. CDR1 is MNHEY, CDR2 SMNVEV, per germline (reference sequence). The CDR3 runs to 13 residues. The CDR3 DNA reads TGTGCCAGCAGTTACGGATATAATTCACCCCTCCACTTT. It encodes CASSYGYNSPLHF.

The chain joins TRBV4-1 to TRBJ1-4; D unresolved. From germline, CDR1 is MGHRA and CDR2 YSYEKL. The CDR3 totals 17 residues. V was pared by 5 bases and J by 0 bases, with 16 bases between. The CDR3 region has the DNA TGCGCCAGCAGCGGGGTGGGTTTTCTTGCAACTAATGAAAAACTGTTTTTT. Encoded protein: CASSGVGFLATNEKLFF.

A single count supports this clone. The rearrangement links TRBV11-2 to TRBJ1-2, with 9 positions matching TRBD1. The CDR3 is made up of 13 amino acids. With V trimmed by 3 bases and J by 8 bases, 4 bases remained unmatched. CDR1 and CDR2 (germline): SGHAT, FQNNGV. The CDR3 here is CASSFRDREGYTF. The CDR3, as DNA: TGTGCCAGCAGCTTCCGGGACAGGGAGGGCTACACCTTC.

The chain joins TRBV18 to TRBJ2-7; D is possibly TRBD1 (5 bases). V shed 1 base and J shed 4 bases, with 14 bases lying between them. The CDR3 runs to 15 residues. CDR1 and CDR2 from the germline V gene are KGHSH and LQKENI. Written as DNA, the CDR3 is TGTGCCAGCTCACCACGATCCCCAGGGAAATACGAGCAGTACTTC. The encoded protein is CASSPRSPGKYEQYF.

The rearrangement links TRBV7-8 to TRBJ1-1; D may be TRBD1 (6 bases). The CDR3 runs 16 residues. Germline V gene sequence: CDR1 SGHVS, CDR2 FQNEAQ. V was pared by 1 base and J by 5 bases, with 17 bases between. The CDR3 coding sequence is TGTGCCAGCAGCTTAGGGCCAGCGGGACATAAAACTGAAGCTTTCTTT. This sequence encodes CASSLGPAGHKTEAFF.

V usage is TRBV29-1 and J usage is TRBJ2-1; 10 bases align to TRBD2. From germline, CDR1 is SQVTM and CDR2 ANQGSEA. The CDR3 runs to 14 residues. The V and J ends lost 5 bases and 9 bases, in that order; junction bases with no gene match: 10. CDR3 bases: TGCAGCGTTACTAGCGGGGCTGGGGCAGGTGAGCAGTTCTTC. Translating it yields CSVTSGAGAGEQFF.